This T cell receptor beta chain was obtained from a study of chemoradiotherapy in HPV16-positive cancers. General study findings and limits: During treatment, candidate HPV-specific clones and E7-related motifs expanded in tumor.

The repertoire was sequenced with immunoSEQ multiplex PCR; TCRdb's copy has only in-frame clones and lacks some. The repertoire holds roughly 23,000 clones, with just under 75% as singletons. Repeated repertoire sampling spanned the course of chemoradiotherapy. Worth noting for this clone: Its antigen is currently unknown.

The germline CDR1 and CDR2 sequences are LNHDA and SQIVND (reference sequence). Trimming shortened V by 7 bases and J by 7 bases, and 28 bases separated the two germline ends. This CDR3 has 17 amino acids. The chain has TRBV19 and TRBJ1-2, with D maybe TRBD1 (5 bases). The TCR was taken from a human donor with HPV-associated anogenital cancer. The sample was collected from a patient who underwent chemoradiotherapy. The CDR3: CASKIGRGGRLGAGYTF. CDR3 nucleotides: TGTGCCAGTAAAATCGGACGCGGGGGGAGATTGGGCGCTGGCTACACCTTC.